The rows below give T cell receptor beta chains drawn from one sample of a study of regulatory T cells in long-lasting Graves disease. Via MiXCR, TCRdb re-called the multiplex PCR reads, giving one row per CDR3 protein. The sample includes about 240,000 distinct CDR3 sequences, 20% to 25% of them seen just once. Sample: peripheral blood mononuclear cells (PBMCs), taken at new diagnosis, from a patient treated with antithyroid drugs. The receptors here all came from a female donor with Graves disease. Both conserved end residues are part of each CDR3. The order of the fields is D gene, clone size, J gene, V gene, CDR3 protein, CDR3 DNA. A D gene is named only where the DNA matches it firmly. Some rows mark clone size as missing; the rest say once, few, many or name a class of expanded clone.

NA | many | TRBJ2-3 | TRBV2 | CASRGRGTDTQYF | TGTGCCAGCAGGGGCAGGGGTACAGATACGCAGTATTTT
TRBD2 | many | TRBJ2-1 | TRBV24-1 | CATSRTSGEDEQFF | TGTGCCACCAGCCGGACTAGCGGGGAAGATGAGCAGTTCTTC
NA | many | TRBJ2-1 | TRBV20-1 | CSACRDSSEQFF | TGCAGTGCTTGCCGGGACTCTAGTGAGCAGTTCTTC
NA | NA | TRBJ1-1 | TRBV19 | CASSIGGGVTEAFF | TGTGCCAGTAGTATAGGTGGGGGAGTCACTGAAGCTTTCTTT
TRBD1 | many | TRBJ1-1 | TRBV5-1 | CASSWGMQGETFF | TGCGCCAGCAGCTGGGGGATGCAGGGGGAAACTTTCTTT
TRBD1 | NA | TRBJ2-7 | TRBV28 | CASSSTGTGGSEQYF | TGTGCCAGCAGTTCAACCGGGACAGGGGGCTCCGAGCAGTACTTC
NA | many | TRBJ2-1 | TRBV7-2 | CASSLAGGNEQFF | TGTGCCAGCAGCTTAGCTGGGGGCAATGAGCAGTTCTTC
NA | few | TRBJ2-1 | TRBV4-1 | CASSQDPVGSSPGYNEQFF | TGCGCCAGCAGCCAAGATCCAGTAGGGTCCTCACCGGGCTACAATGAGCAGTTCTTC
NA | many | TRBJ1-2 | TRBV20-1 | CSLPRKGGSTNYGYTF | TGCAGCCTCCCACGCAAGGGGGGTTCGACTAACTATGGCTACACCTTC
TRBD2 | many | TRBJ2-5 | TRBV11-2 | CAKAGGPGETQYF | TGTGCCAAAGCGGGGGGGCCTGGAGAGACCCAGTACTTC
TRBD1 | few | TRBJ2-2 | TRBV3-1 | CASSRRDRGFTGELFF | TGTGCCAGCAGCCGCCGGGACAGGGGTTTTACCGGGGAGCTGTTTTTT
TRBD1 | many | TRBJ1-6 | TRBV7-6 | CASSGRQGRSPLHF | TGTGCCAGCAGCGGAAGACAGGGGAGATCACCCCTCCACTTT
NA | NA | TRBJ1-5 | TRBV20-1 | CSARDGGNQPQHF | TGCAGTGCTAGAGATGGGGGAAATCAGCCCCAGCATTTT
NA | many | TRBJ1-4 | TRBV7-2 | CASSLRGALFF | TGTGCCAGCAGCTTAAGGGGTGCGCTGTTTTTT
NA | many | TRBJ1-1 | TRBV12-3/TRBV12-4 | CASRLTSRENTEAFF | TGTGCCAGCAGGCTGACGTCGAGGGAAAACACTGAAGCTTTCTTT
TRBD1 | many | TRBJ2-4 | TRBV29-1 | CSGGQGGNIQYF | TGCAGCGGTGGACAGGGGGGCAACATTCAGTACTTC
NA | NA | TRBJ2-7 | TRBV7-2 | CASSLGGATYEQYF | TGTGCCAGCAGCTTAGGGGGGGCTACCTACGAGCAGTACTTC
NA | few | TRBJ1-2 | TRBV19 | CASSQDKNYGYTF | TGTGCCAGTAGTCAGGACAAGAACTATGGCTACACCTTC
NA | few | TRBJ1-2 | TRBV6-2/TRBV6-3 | CASSYQLGRYGYTF | TGTGCCAGCAGTTACCAGTTAGGACGCTATGGCTACACCTTC
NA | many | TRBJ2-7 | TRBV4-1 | CASSPSTVYEQYF | TGCGCCAGCAGCCCAAGTACGGTCTACGAGCAGTACTTC
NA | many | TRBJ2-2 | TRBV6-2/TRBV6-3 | CASSPRHNTGELFF | TGTGCCAGCAGTCCCCGACATAACACCGGGGAGCTGTTTTTT
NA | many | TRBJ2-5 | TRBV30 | CAWSRGETQYF | TGTGCCTGGAGTCGTGGAGAGACCCAGTACTTC
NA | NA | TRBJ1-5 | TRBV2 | CASTEAWVSNQPQHF | TGTGCCAGCACCGAGGCCTGGGTTAGCAATCAGCCCCAGCATTTT
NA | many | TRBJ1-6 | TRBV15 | CATSRDWSQLNSPLHF | TGTGCCACCAGCAGAGATTGGTCCCAACTAAATTCACCCCTCCACTTT
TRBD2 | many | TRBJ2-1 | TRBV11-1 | CASSFSEGTTEQFF | TGTGCCAGCAGCTTTAGTGAAGGGACTACTGAGCAGTTCTTC
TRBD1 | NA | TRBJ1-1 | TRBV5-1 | CASSTTGQGYTEASF | TGCGCCAGCAGCACTACGGGACAGGGGTACACTGAAGCTTCCTTC
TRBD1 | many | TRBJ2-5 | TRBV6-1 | CASRSGGAGGETQYF | TGTGCCAGCAGGTCAGGGGGCGCCGGCGGAGAGACCCAGTACTTC
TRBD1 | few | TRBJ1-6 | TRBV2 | CASRGGPGTGNSPLHF | TGTGCCAGCAGGGGGGGACCCGGGACAGGGAATTCACCCCTCCACTTT
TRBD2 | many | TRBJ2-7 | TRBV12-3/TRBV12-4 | CASTRTSGPDEQYF | TGTGCCAGCACCCGGACTAGCGGGCCGGACGAGCAGTACTTC
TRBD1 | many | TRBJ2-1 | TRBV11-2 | CASSIGGQGYDEQFF | TGTGCCAGCAGCATAGGCGGACAGGGTTACGATGAGCAGTTCTTC
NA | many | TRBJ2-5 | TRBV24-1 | CATSGGQGQGKETQYF | TGTGCCACCAGTGGCGGTCAGGGGCAGGGGAAGGAGACCCAGTACTTC
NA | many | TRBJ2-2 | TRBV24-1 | CATMEGHTGELFF | TGTGCCACCATGGAGGGACACACCGGGGAGCTGTTTTTT
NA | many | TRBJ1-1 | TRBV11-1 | CASSLASGVEAFF | TGTGCCAGCAGCTTAGCATCCGGGGTTGAAGCTTTCTTT
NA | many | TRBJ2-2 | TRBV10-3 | CAISNTGELFF | TGTGCCATCAGTAACACCGGGGAGCTGTTTTTT
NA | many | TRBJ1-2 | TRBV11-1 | CASSGGNNYGYTF | TGTGCCAGCAGCGGTGGGAATAACTATGGCTACACCTTC
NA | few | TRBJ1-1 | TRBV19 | CASTPGGGRTEAFF | TGTGCCAGTACCCCGGGGGGGGGTCGGACTGAAGCTTTCTTT
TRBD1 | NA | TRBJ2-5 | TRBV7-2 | CASSLAGETGSETQYF | TGTGCCAGCAGCTTAGCGGGGGAGACAGGGTCGGAGACCCAGTACTTC
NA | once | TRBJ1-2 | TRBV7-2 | CASSLLTGYGYTF | TGTGCCAGCAGCTTACTGACAGGCTATGGCTACACCTTC
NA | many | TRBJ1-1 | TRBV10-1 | CASSRGRWNTEAFF | TGCGCCAGCAGTCGAGGACGGTGGAACACTGAAGCTTTCTTT
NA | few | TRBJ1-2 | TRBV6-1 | CATSDRTYGYTF | TGTGCCACTTCGGACAGAACCTATGGCTACACCTTC
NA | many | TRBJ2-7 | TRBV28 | CASSLWIGYEQYF | TGTGCCAGCAGTTTATGGATCGGATACGAGCAGTACTTC
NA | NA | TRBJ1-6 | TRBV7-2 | CASSPRGGYNSPLHF | TGTGCCAGCAGCCCCCGGGGGGGTTATAATTCACCCCTCCACTTT
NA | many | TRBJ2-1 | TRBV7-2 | CASSFIAATVYNEQFF | TGTGCCAGCAGCTTCATAGCGGCTACCGTCTACAATGAGCAGTTCTTC
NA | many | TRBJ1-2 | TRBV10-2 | CASSEEGSRRSPNYGYTF | TGCGCCAGCAGTGAGGAAGGCTCGCGGCGATCTCCTAACTATGGCTACACCTTC
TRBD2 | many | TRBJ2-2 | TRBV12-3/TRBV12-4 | CASTLSGSWTGELFF | TGTGCCAGCACCCTTAGCGGGAGTTGGACCGGGGAGCTGTTTTTT
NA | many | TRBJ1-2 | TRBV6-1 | CASSPGALYGYTF | TGTGCCAGCAGCCCGGGAGCCCTCTATGGCTACACCTTC
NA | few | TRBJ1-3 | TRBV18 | CASLDYSGNTIYF | TGTGCCAGCTTGGATTACTCTGGAAACACCATATATTTT
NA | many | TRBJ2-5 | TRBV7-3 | CASSLRKGETQYF | TGTGCCAGCAGCTTACGCAAGGGGGAGACCCAGTACTTC